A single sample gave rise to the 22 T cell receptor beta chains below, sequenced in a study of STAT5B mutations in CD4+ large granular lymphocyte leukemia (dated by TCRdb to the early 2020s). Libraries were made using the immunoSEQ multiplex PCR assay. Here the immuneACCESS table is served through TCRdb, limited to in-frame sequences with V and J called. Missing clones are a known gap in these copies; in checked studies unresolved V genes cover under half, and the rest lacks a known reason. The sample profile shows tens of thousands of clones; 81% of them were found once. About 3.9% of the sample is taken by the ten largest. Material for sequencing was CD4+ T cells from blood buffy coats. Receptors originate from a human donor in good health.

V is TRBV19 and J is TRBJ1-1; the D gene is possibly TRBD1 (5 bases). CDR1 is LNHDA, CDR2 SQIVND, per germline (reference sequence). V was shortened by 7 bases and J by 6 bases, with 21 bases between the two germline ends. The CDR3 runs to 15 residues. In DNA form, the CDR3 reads TGTGCCAGTAAGAGAGACAGAGCACAAGAGGCTGAAGCTTTCTTT. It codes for CASKRDRAQEAEAFF.

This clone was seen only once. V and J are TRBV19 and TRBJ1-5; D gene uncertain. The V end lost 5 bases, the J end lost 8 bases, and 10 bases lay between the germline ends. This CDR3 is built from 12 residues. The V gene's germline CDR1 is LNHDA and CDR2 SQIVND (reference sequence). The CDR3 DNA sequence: TGTGCCAGTAGTGACTCCGCCAAGCCCCAGCATTTT. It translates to CASSDSAKPQHF.

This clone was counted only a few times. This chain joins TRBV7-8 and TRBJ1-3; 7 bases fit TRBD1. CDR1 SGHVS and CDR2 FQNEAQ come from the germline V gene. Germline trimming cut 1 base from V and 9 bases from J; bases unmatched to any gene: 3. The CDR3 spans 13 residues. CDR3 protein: CASSLGQGGTIYF. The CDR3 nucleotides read TGTGCCAGCAGCTTAGGACAGGGAGGCACCATATATTTT.

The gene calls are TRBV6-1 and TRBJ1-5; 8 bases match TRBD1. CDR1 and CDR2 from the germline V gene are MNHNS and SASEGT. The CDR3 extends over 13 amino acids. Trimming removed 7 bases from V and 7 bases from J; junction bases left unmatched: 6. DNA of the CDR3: TGTGCCAGCACCGGACAGGGTGGGCAGCCCCAGCATTTT. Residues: CASTGQGGQPQHF.

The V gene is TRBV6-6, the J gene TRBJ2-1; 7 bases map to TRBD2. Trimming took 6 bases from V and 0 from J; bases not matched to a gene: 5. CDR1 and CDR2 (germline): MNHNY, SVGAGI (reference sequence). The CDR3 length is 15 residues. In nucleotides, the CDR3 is TGTGCCAGCAGCACGAGCGGGAACTCCTACAATGAGCAGTTCTTC. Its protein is CASSTSGNSYNEQFF.

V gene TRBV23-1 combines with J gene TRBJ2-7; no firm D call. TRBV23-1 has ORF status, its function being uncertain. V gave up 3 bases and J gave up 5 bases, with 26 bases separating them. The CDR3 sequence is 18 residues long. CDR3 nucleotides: TGCGCCAGCAGTCAGGGTCCCCTTCGTTACCTCTGGAAGCACGAGCAGTACTTC. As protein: CASSQGPLRYLWKHEQYF.

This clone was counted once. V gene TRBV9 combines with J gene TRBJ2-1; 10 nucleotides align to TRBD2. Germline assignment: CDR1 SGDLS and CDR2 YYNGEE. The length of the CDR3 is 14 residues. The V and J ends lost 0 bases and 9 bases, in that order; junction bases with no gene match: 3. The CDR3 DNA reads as TGTGCCAGCAGCGTAGCTAGCGGGGGCGGTGAGCAGTTCTTC. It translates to CASSVASGGGEQFF.

The CDR3 nucleotides read TGTGCTAGTGGTTTGGTAGAGGGGGCAAGGCAGCCCCAGCATTTT. Amino acids: CASGLVEGARQPQHF. The chain carries TRBV12-5 and TRBJ1-5, with 7 bases matching TRBD1. J gave up 7 bases and V 0 bases, and 6 bases lay outside the gene matches. The CDR3 extends over 15 amino acids. Germline assignment: CDR1 LGHNT and CDR2 FRNRAP. Variable domain in full (rest from reference TRBV12-5 and TRBJ1-5): DARVTQTPRHKVTEMGQEVTMRCQPILGHNTVFWYRQTMMQGLELLAYFRNRAPLDDSGMPKDRFSAEMPDATLATLKIQPSEPRDSAVYFCASGLVEGARQPQHFGDGTRLSIL.

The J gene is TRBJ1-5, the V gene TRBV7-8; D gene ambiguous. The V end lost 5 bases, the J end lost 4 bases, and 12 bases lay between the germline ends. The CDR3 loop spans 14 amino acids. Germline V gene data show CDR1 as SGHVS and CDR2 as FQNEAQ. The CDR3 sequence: CASSPFGINQPQHF. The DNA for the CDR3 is TGTGCCAGCAGCCCATTCGGTATAAATCAGCCCCAGCATTTT.

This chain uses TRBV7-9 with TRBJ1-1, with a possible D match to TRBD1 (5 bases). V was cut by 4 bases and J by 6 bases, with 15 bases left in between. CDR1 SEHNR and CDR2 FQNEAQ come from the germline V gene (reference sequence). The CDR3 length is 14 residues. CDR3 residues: CASSSGTALAEAFF. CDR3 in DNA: TGTGCCAGCAGCTCCGGGACGGCTTTAGCTGAAGCTTTCTTT. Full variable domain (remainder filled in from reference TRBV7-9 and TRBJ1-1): DTGVSQNPRHKITKRGQNVTFRCDPISEHNRLYWYRQTLGQGPEFLTYFQNEAQLEKSRLLSDRFSAERPKGSFSTLEIQRTEQGDSAMYLCASSSGTALAEAFFGQGTRLTVV.

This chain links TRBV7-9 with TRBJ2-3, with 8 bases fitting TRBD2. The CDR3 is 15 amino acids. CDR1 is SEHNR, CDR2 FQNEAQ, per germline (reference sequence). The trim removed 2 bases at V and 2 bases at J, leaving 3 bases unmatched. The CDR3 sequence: CASSLRAGVTDTQYF. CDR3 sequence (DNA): TGTGCCAGCAGCTTAAGAGCGGGAGTCACAGATACGCAGTATTTT.

The CDR3 DNA reads as TGCGCCAGCGGGACTAGCGGGAGAGGGGAAGAGACCCAGTACTTC. It codes for CASGTSGRGEETQYF. The chain is built from TRBV5-1 and TRBJ2-5, with 14 bases lining up with TRBD2. This CDR3 has 15 amino acids. Per the germline V gene, CDR1 is SGHRS and CDR2 is YFSETQ. J was trimmed by 3 bases and V by 7 bases; bases with no gene match: 5.

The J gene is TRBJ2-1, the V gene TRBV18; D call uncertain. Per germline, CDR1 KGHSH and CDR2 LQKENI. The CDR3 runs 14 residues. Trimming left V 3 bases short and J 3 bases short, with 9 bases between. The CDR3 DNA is TGTGCCAGCTCACCTGGCGGAATCTACAATGAGCAGTTCTTC. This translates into CASSPGGIYNEQFF.

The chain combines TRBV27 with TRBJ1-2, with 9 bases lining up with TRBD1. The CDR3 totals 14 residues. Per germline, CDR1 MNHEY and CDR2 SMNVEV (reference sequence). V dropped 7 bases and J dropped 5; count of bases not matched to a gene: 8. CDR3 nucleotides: TGTGCCAGCACCCGGGGGACAGGGACTTATGGCTACACCTTC. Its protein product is CASTRGTGTYGYTF.

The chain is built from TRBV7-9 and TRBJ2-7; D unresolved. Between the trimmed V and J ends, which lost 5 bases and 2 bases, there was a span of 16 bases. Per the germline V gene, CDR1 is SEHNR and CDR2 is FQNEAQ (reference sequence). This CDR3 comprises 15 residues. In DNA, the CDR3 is TGTGCCAGCAGCACCTCGCCCGCCTATACCTACGAGCAGTACTTC. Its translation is CASSTSPAYTYEQYF.

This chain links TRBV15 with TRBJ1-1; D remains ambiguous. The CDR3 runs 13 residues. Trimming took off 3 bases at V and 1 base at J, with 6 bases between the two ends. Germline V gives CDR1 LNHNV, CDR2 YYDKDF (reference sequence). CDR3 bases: TGTGCCACCAGCAGGGCGAGGAACACTGAAGCTTTCTTT. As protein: CATSRARNTEAFF.

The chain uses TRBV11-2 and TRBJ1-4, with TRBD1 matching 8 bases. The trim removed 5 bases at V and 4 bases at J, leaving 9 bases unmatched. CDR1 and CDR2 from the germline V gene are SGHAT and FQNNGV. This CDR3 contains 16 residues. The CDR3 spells CASSGRTGKDNEKLFF. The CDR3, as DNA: TGTGCCAGCAGCGGGCGGACAGGGAAAGATAATGAAAAACTGTTTTTT.

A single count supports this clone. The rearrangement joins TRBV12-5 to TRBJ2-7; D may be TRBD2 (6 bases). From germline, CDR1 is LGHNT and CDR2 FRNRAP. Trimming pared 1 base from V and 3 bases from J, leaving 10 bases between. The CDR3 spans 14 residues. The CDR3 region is CASGLGLGFYEQYF. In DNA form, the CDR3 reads TGTGCTAGTGGTTTGGGACTAGGGTTCTACGAGCAGTACTTC.

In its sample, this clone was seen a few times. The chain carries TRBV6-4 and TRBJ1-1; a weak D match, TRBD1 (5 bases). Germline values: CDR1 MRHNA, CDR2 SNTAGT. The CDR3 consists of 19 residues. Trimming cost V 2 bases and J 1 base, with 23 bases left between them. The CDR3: CASSDTQKAGRNRNTEAFF. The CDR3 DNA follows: TGTGCCAGCAGTGACACCCAGAAGGCAGGGAGGAATAGGAACACTGAAGCTTTCTTT.

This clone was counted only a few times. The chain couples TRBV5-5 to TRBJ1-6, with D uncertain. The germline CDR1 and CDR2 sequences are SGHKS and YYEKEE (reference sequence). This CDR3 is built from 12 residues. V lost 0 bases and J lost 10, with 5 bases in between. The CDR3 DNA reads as TGTGCCAGCAGCTTGGTCGGGTCACCCCTCCACTTT. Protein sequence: CASSLVGSPLHF.

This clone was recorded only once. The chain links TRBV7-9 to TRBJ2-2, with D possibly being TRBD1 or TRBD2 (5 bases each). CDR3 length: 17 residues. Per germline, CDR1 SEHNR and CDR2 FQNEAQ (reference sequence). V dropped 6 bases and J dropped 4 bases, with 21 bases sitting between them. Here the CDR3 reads CASREQSGAGLTGELFF. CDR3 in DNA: TGTGCCAGCAGGGAACAATCCGGGGCCGGGCTCACCGGGGAGCTGTTTTTT.

CDR3 in DNA: TGTGCCAGCAGCGTAGGAGGGGGGTTGACAGGGCAGAACACTGAAGCTTTCTTT. Its protein product is CASSVGGGLTGQNTEAFF. J is TRBJ1-1 and V is TRBV9; 7 bases map to TRBD1. Germline trimming cut 0 bases from V and 1 base from J; bases unmatched to any gene: 12. From germline, CDR1 is SGDLS and CDR2 YYNGEE. CDR3 length equals 18 residues. Looking up the rest from reference TRBV9 and TRBJ1-1 gives the full variable domain: DSGVTQTPKHLITATGQRVTLRCSPRSGDLSVYWYQQSLDQGLQFLIQYYNGEERAKGNILERFSAQQFPDLHSELNLSSLELGDSALYFCASSVGGGLTGQNTEAFFGQGTRLTVV.